The 28 T cell receptor beta chains below were found in one sample sequenced in a study of blood T cell repertoires in COVID-19. Measured with immunoSEQ multiplex PCR; TCRdb has only the in-frame clones, and not every one. The table has more than 85,000 clones, 85% seen once. Sequencing was done on a sample of peripheral blood. These receptors originate from a man older than 75 with acute or convalescent COVID-19.

This chain links TRBV6-5 with TRBJ2-7; 10 bases map to TRBD2. V shed 6 bases, J shed 4 bases, and the junction held 6 bases outside the gene matches. The CDR3 extends over 14 amino acids. Germline CDR1 and CDR2: MNHEY and SVGAGI. CDR3 bases: TGTGCCAGCAGAGATAGCGGGAGGTTATACGAGCAGTACTTC. It is translated as CASRDSGRLYEQYF.

The J gene is TRBJ1-1, the V gene TRBV30, with D unclear. Trimming left V 0 bases short and J 0 bases short, with 8 bases between. Germline CDR1 and CDR2: GTSNPN and SVGIG (reference sequence). The CDR3 length is 14 residues. The CDR3, as DNA: TGTGCCTGGAGTGTAATGTCGTTGAACACTGAAGCTTTCTTT. This codes for CAWSVMSLNTEAFF. The full variable domain, in which reference TRBV30 and TRBJ1-1 provide the parts outside the CDR3, is SQTIHQWPATLVQPVGSPLSLECTVEGTSNPNLYWYRQAAGRGLQLLFYSVGIGQISSEVPQNLSASRPQDRQFILSSKKLLLSDSGFYLCAWSVMSLNTEAFFGQGTRLTVV.

The chain recombines TRBV28 with TRBJ1-5, with no clear D. This CDR3 is 15 amino acids long. Trimming removed 5 bases at V and 7 bases at J, with 18 bases between. In germline, CDR1 is MDHEN, CDR2 SYDVKM. The CDR3 nucleotides read TGTGCCAGCAGTCCGTACGTCGGGAAAGACCAGCCCCAGCATTTT. Translated: CASSPYVGKDQPQHF.

Judged by abundance, this clone is large. The chain carries TRBV9 and TRBJ2-7, with D maybe TRBD1 (6 bases). Germline V gives CDR1 SGDLS, CDR2 YYNGEE. This CDR3 region has 14 residues. Trimming cost V 0 bases and J 6 bases, with 13 bases left between them. CDR3 coding DNA: TGTGCCAGCAGCGTAGAACCAGGGGTGGCCGAGCAGTACTTC. As protein: CASSVEPGVAEQYF. The whole variable domain, remainder taken from reference TRBV9 and TRBJ2-7, is DSGVTQTPKHLITATGQRVTLRCSPRSGDLSVYWYQQSLDQGLQFLIQYYNGEERAKGNILERFSAQQFPDLHSELNLSSLELGDSALYFCASSVEPGVAEQYFGPGTRLTVT.

The chain couples TRBV5-4 to TRBJ1-2; 10 nucleotides align to TRBD1. The CDR3 consists of 14 residues. V lost 4 bases, J lost 7 bases, and 7 bases stayed unmatched. Germline lookup yields CDR1 SGHNT and CDR2 YYREEE (reference sequence). The CDR3 region has the DNA TGTGCCAGCAGCAGGACAGGGGGTTTGACTGGCTACACCTTC. Its translation: CASSRTGGLTGYTF.

The chain links TRBV6-5 to TRBJ2-3; D possibly corresponds to TRBD2 (6 bases). This CDR3 comprises 14 residues. Trimming removed 5 bases from V and 0 bases from J, with 9 bases in between. Germline V gives CDR1 MNHEY, CDR2 SVGAGI. CDR3 sequence: CASSTRGSTDTQYF. The CDR3 DNA reads as TGTGCCAGCAGTACGCGGGGCAGCACAGATACGCAGTATTTT.

The chain links TRBV28 to TRBJ2-7; perhaps TRBD1 as D (5 bases). Germline CDR1 MDHEN, CDR2 SYDVKM. There are 11 residues in the CDR3. The V end lost 7 bases, the J end lost 7 bases, and 11 bases lay between the germline ends. The DNA of the CDR3 is TGTGCCAGCAATACCAAGGGGGAGCAGTACTTC. It encodes CASNTKGEQYF.

The chain employs TRBV2 and TRBJ1-1; D is ambiguous. This CDR3 is 13 amino acids long. CDR1 SNHLY and CDR2 FYNNEI come from the germline V gene. V was trimmed by 7 bases and J by 3 bases, leaving 12 bases between them. CDR3 sequence (DNA): TGTGCCAGCAAGCCAGGCGCTTACACTGAAGCTTTCTTT. Protein sequence: CASKPGAYTEAFF.

This chain uses TRBV7-2 with TRBJ1-1; no firm D call. The germline V and J ends were trimmed by 6 bases and 1 base, with 9 bases remaining between them. Germline loops: CDR1 SGHTA, CDR2 FQGNSA. CDR3 length: 13 amino acids. The CDR3: CASRGLRNTEAFF. The CDR3 nucleotides read TGTGCCAGCAGGGGCTTAAGGAACACTGAAGCTTTCTTT. The full variable domain, its missing parts supplied by reference TRBV7-2 and TRBJ1-1, is GAGVSQSPSNKVTEKGKDVELRCDPISGHTALYWYRQSLGQGLEFLIYFQGNSAPDKSGLPSDRFSAERTGGSVSTLTIQRTQQEDSAVYLCASRGLRNTEAFFGQGTRLTVV.

CDR3 bases: TGTGCCAGCAGCTCCACCTCCGGACAGGGGTCGTACGAGCAGTACTTC. Translated, it gives CASSSTSGQGSYEQYF. The V and J genes are TRBV7-2 and TRBJ2-7, with 9 positions matching TRBD1. V dropped 4 bases and J dropped 4; count of bases not matched to a gene: 11. Germline V gene lookup returns CDR1 SGHTA and CDR2 FQGNSA. The CDR3 is 16 residues long.

The chain recombines TRBV6-5 with TRBJ1-4; 7 bases match TRBD1. V gave up 4 bases and J gave up 8 bases; unmatched junction bases: 10. The germline gives CDR1 MNHEY, CDR2 SVGAGI. The CDR3 consists of 15 residues. For the CDR3, the DNA is TGTGCCAGCAGTTCTACGATGACAGGGATCGAAAAACTGTTTTTT. It encodes CASSSTMTGIEKLFF.

The chain couples TRBV24-1 to TRBJ2-5; 8 positions match TRBD1. There are 15 residues in the CDR3. The J segment lost 1 base and the V segment lost 2 bases, leaving 2 bases of the junction unmatched. The germline CDR1 and CDR2 sequences are KGHDR and SFDVKD. The CDR3 coding sequence is TGTGCCACCAGTGATTCCGGGACAGGCCAAGAGACCCAGTACTTC. This codes for CATSDSGTGQETQYF.

This clone was found a few times. The CDR3 bases are TGCGCCAGCAGCCAAGATTTAGCGGGACGGGAGCAGTACTTC. This sequence encodes CASSQDLAGREQYF. This chain connects TRBV4-3 to TRBJ2-7, with 8 nucleotides matching TRBD2. The CDR3 has 14 amino acids. Germline trimming cut 0 bases from V and 7 bases from J; bases unmatched to any gene: 5. Germline assignment: CDR1 LGHNA and CDR2 YSLEER.

V gene TRBV4-1 combines with J gene TRBJ2-5, with 7 bases lining up with TRBD2. There are 14 residues in the CDR3. V was clipped by 1 base and J by 3 bases; unmatched bases: 2. CDR1 is MGHRA and CDR2 is YSYEKL in the germline V gene. CDR3 protein: CASSQVGGEETQYF. CDR3 sequence (DNA): TGCGCCAGCAGCCAAGTTGGGGGGGAAGAGACCCAGTACTTC.

This rearrangement joins TRBV4-2 to TRBJ2-1; D is perhaps TRBD2 (6 bases). Germline V lookup: CDR1 LGHNA, CDR2 YNFKEQ. Trimming stripped 4 bases from V and 8 bases from J, with 18 bases between. CDR3 length: 15 residues. The CDR3 coding sequence is TGTGCCAGCAGCCTAGCGGTGAGGGGTATCCATGAGCAGTTCTTC. Encoded protein: CASSLAVRGIHEQFF.

J is TRBJ2-1 and V is TRBV19; D uncertain. The CDR3 consists of 11 residues. Per germline, CDR1 LNHDA and CDR2 SQIVND (reference sequence). V lost 3 bases and J lost 7, with 4 bases in between. CDR3 residues: CASSMENEQFF. CDR3 DNA sequence: TGTGCCAGTAGTATGGAGAATGAGCAGTTCTTC.

The chain uses TRBV10-2 and TRBJ2-7, with 8 bases matching TRBD1. The germline CDR1 and CDR2 sequences are WSHSY and SAAADI. The CDR3 covers 15 residues. The trim removed 5 bases at V and 3 bases at J, leaving 9 bases unmatched. The CDR3 loop is CASSLDRGGFYEQYF. The CDR3, as DNA: TGCGCCAGCAGTCTAGACAGGGGCGGTTTCTACGAGCAGTACTTC.

The chain carries TRBV4-2 and TRBJ2-2; D uncertain. Germline V gene lookup returns CDR1 LGHNA and CDR2 YNFKEQ. The CDR3 is 17 amino acids. V was trimmed by 1 base and J by 1 base, leaving 13 bases between them. CDR3: CASSQGSSTGNTGELFF. The CDR3, as DNA: TGTGCCAGCAGCCAAGGCTCTTCTACGGGGAACACCGGGGAGCTGTTTTTT.

The gene calls are TRBV4-2 and TRBJ2-1; 8 nucleotides line up with TRBD2. This CDR3 has 15 amino acids. Trimming took 9 bases from V and 8 from J; bases not matched to a gene: 15. The germline CDR1 and CDR2 sequences are LGHNA and YNFKEQ. For the CDR3, the DNA is TGTGCCAGTGAGATAGGGACTAGTTATGGGGATGAGCAGTTCTTC. This translates into CASEIGTSYGDEQFF.

This clone was counted once. The chain carries TRBV11-1 and TRBJ1-5, with 10 bases matching TRBD1. V dropped 5 bases and J dropped 5; count of bases not matched to a gene: 3. The CDR3 is 14 amino acids. Germline loops: CDR1 SGHAT, CDR2 FQDESV (reference sequence). The CDR3 nucleotides read TGTGCCAGCAGCATCGACAGGGGGCATCAGCCCCAGCATTTT. Residues: CASSIDRGHQPQHF.

This chain links TRBV5-1 with TRBJ1-1; 7 bases match TRBD1. CDR1 is SGHRS and CDR2 is YFSETQ in the germline V gene. CDR3 size: 13 residues. Unmatched junction bases numbered 6, after V lost 3 bases and J lost 7 bases. Here the CDR3 DNA reads TGCGCCAGCAGCTCCGGGACAGCCTATGAAGCTTTCTTT. It codes for CASSSGTAYEAFF.

The chain recombines TRBV4-1 with TRBJ1-4; 7 positions agree with TRBD1. J lost 4 bases, V lost 0 bases, and 5 bases had no gene match. The V gene's germline CDR1 is MGHRA and CDR2 YSYEKL. The CDR3 loop spans 16 amino acids. This CDR3 reads CASSQERGQGNEKLFF. DNA for the CDR3: TGCGCCAGCAGCCAAGAGAGGGGGCAGGGTAATGAAAAACTGTTTTTT.

The genes are TRBV6-2 or TRBV6-3 and TRBJ2-7, with D hard to call. The V gene lost 0 bases and the J gene lost 0 bases, with 6 bases spanning the gap. CDR1 MNHEY and CDR2 SVGEGT come from the germline V gene. The CDR3 covers 14 residues. The CDR3 reads CASSYSAGSYEQYF. Here the CDR3 DNA reads TGTGCCAGCAGTTACTCTGCCGGCTCCTACGAGCAGTACTTC.

The chain recombines TRBV7-3 with TRBJ2-7, with 7 nucleotides matching TRBD1. J gave up 3 bases and V 0 bases, and 5 bases lay outside the gene matches. Germline V gene lookup returns CDR1 SGHTA and CDR2 FQGTGA. The CDR3 covers 15 residues. CDR3 residues: CASSLTGQPIYEQYF. In DNA, the CDR3 is TGTGCCAGCAGCTTAACGGGACAGCCCATCTACGAGCAGTACTTC.

This rearrangement joins TRBV19 to TRBJ1-2, with 8 bases aligning to TRBD1. The CDR3 is 14 residues long. Germline-derived CDR1 and CDR2 are LNHDA and SQIVND (reference sequence). Losses at the gene ends were 1 base for V and 7 bases for J; bases not matched to a gene: 5. This chain's CDR3 is CASSIGQGWIGYTF. Here the CDR3 DNA reads TGTGCCAGTAGTATAGGACAGGGGTGGATTGGCTACACCTTC. Filled out from reference TRBV19 and TRBJ1-2, the complete variable domain reads DGGITQSPKYLFRKEGQNVTLSCEQNLNHDAMYWYRQDPGQGLRLIYYSQIVNDFQKGDIAEGYSVSREKKESFPLTVTSAQKNPTAFYLCASSIGQGWIGYTFGSGTRLTVV.

The V and J genes are TRBV2 and TRBJ2-7, with 7 positions matching TRBD1. Germline CDR1 SNHLY, CDR2 FYNNEI. There are 12 residues in the CDR3. Losses at the gene ends were 6 bases for V and 3 bases for J; bases not matched to a gene: 2. For the CDR3, the DNA is TGTGCCAGCAGACAGGGGTTCTACGAGCAGTACTTC. Its translation: CASRQGFYEQYF. The variable domain in full, with the rest retrieved from reference TRBV2 and TRBJ2-7, is EPEVTQTPSHQVTQMGQEVILRCVPISNHLYFYWYRQILGQKVEFLVSFYNNEISEKSEIFDDQFSVERPDGSNFTLKIRSTKLEDSAMYFCASRQGFYEQYFGPGTRLTVT.

About this clone: A junction end diverges from the germline sequence, so it may reflect a read error. The chain links TRBV7-7 to TRBJ2-5; TRBD2 aligns across 8 bases. The CDR3 sequence is 15 residues long. Germline V gene data show CDR1 as SSHAT and CDR2 as FNYEAQ (reference sequence). The DNA of the CDR3 is TGTGCTAGCAGCTTAGCGGGGAGGGCGGGAGAGACCCAGTACTTC. It yields the protein CASSLAGRAGETQYF.

V is TRBV7-6 and J is TRBJ2-2, with 9 bases matching TRBD2. Germline V gene lookup returns CDR1 SGHVS and CDR2 FNYEAQ. This CDR3 region has 16 residues. The J segment lost 7 bases and the V segment lost 3 bases, leaving 9 bases of the junction unmatched. This CDR3 reads CASSFVTSGGGGELFF. CDR3 DNA: TGTGCCAGCAGCTTTGTGACTAGCGGAGGGGGCGGGGAGCTGTTTTTT.